The 21 T cell receptor beta chains below come from one sample, sequenced in a study of molecular identifiers for immune sequencing clone quantification. MiXCR, run by TCRdb on the PCR reads, gives a single entry per CDR3 protein. The data hold approximately 54,000 distinct CDR3 sequences, with almost 25% observed a single time. The specimen sequenced was naive CD8+ T cells from blood, with Jurkat cell RNA spiked in. Subset meaning: FACS-sorted CD8+CD4-CCR7+CD45RA+ naive T cells. These receptors originate from a human donor in good health. Some libraries in this study had Jurkat cell RNA spiked in.

This clonotype showed up just a few times. The V and J genes are TRBV6-2 or TRBV6-3 and TRBJ2-3; D is perhaps TRBD1 or TRBD2 (5 bases each). CDR1 and CDR2 (germline): MNHEY, SVGEGT. The CDR3 is 13 residues long. Trimming left V 8 bases short and J 5 bases short, with 14 bases between. CDR3 sequence: CASGGVGRDTQYF. CDR3 nucleotides: TGTGCCAGCGGGGGAGTCGGAAGAGATACGCAGTATTTT.

This clonotype was recorded at least ten times. The rearrangement joins TRBV7-9 to TRBJ2-3; D ambiguous. V was cut by 4 bases and J by 0 bases, with 23 bases left in between. Per the germline V gene, CDR1 is SEHNR and CDR2 is FQNEAQ (reference sequence). There are 19 residues in the CDR3. CDR3 coding DNA: TGTGCCAGCAGCTCGGCCGGTGGCTCTCCCCCCCTTAGCACAGATACGCAGTATTTT. Amino acids: CASSSAGGSPPLSTDTQYF.

This rearrangement joins TRBV4-3 to TRBJ2-1, with D unclear. Per germline, CDR1 LGHNA and CDR2 YSLEER. This CDR3 spans 19 amino acids. With 0 bases removed from V and 0 bases from J, the gap between germline ends came to 18 bases. This CDR3 is CASSQDSVGILSSYNEQFF. In DNA, the CDR3 is TGCGCCAGCAGCCAAGATTCCGTGGGGATTCTGAGCTCCTACAATGAGCAGTTCTTC.

This clonotype occurred many times. The V gene is TRBV6-2 or TRBV6-3, the J gene TRBJ2-1; D is ambiguous. The CDR3 is 13 residues long. Between the trimmed V and J ends, which lost 7 bases and 8 bases, there was a span of 15 bases. The V gene's germline CDR1 is MNHEY and CDR2 SVGEGT. The CDR3, as DNA: TGTGCCAGCACCGATGTCCAGATCTATGAGCAGTTCTTC. This sequence encodes CASTDVQIYEQFF.

As concerns this clonotype: This may come from a read error, since a much larger clone is one base off. The chain joins TRBV7-8 to TRBJ2-1, with 12 nucleotides matching TRBD1. The CDR3 extends over 14 amino acids. Germline CDR1 and CDR2: SGHVS and FQNEAQ. The CDR3 reads CANSFGTGGGEQFF. CDR3 nucleotides: TGTGCCAACAGCTTCGGGACAGGGGGCGGGGAGCAGTTCTTC.

At least ten counts were recorded for this clonotype. The chain combines TRBV4-1 with TRBJ2-7; maybe TRBD1 (6 bases). CDR3 length: 14 amino acids. V lost 3 bases to trimming and J lost 2 bases, with 11 bases between them. From germline, CDR1 is MGHRA and CDR2 YSYEKL. This chain's CDR3 is CASSHRDIAYEQYF. CDR3 nucleotide sequence: TGCGCCAGCAGCCACCGGGACATAGCCTACGAGCAGTACTTC.

V usage is TRBV7-9 and J usage is TRBJ2-2; TRBD1 is a possible D gene (5 bases). The CDR3 sequence is 18 residues long. Germline CDR1 reads SEHNR; CDR2 reads FQNEAQ (reference sequence). V lost 4 bases and J 4 bases, leaving 22 bases between the germline ends. CDR3 in amino acids: CASSSSWGSKIGTGELFF. The DNA of the CDR3 is TGTGCCAGCAGCTCCTCCTGGGGCTCTAAAATCGGCACCGGGGAGCTGTTTTTT. The full variable domain, with the rest looked up from reference TRBV7-9 and TRBJ2-2, is DTGVSQNPRHKITKRGQNVTFRCDPISEHNRLYWYRQTLGQGPEFLTYFQNEAQLEKSRLLSDRFSAERPKGSFSTLEIQRTEQGDSAMYLCASSSSWGSKIGTGELFFGEGSRLTVL.

Points on this clonotype: A much larger clone lies a single base off, so this may be a read error. The chain combines TRBV7-9 with TRBJ2-3; no clear D. Germline lookup yields CDR1 SEHNR and CDR2 FQNEAQ (reference sequence). The CDR3 has 12 residues. DNA of the CDR3: TGCGTCCTGACGGGCCCCACAGATACGCAGTATTTT. Its protein product is CVLTGPTDTQYF.

As regards this clonotype: The conserved phenylalanine or tryptophan normally closing the CDR3 is absent here, so this likely arose from a read error. This sequence joins TRBV12-3 or TRBV12-4 and TRBJ2-1; 7 bases are shared with TRBD1. The CDR3 runs to 14 residues. With V trimmed by 2 bases and J by 9 bases, 7 bases remained unmatched. Here the CDR3 DNA reads TGTGCCAGCAGTTTATTCGCAGGGGGAGTTGAGCAGTTCATC. It codes for CASSLFAGGVEQFI.

As DNA, the CDR3 is TGTGCCAGCAGCCAGGGACAGGGGGCAGCTTTTTTCAGTCAGCCCCAGCATTTT. Protein sequence: CASSQGQGAAFFSQPQHF. V gene TRBV7-9 combines with J gene TRBJ1-5, with 12 nucleotides matching TRBD1. The germline CDR1 and CDR2 sequences are SEHNR and FQNEAQ (reference sequence). V dropped 5 bases and J dropped 6; count of bases not matched to a gene: 14. This CDR3 is 18 amino acids long.

The chain is built from TRBV3-1 and TRBJ1-2; no firm D call. Trimming cost V 1 base and J 4 bases, with 16 bases left between them. CDR1 is LGHDT, CDR2 YNNKEL, per germline (reference sequence). The CDR3 consists of 16 residues. Here the CDR3 DNA reads TGTGCCAGCAGCCAAGTTTCTACTCTCGACGGCTATGGCTACACCTTC. It specifies CASSQVSTLDGYGYTF.

There are many counts of this clonotype. The genes are TRBV20-1 and TRBJ2-1, with D perhaps TRBD1 or TRBD2 (5 bases each). Germline loops: CDR1 DFQATT, CDR2 SNEGSKA (reference sequence). The CDR3 length is 14 residues. V shed 4 bases and J shed 8 bases, with 18 bases lying between them. For the CDR3, the DNA is TGCAGTGCTACCGGGGCAAGCTTCATAGATGAGCAGTTCTTC. Residues: CSATGASFIDEQFF.

This clonotype was counted at least ten times. A read error may produce the germline difference seen at one junction end. The V and J genes are TRBV25-1 and TRBJ2-7; D not resolved. The germline gives CDR1 MGHDK, CDR2 SYGVNS. The CDR3 has 10 residues. The CDR3 is CASSDFELSF. The CDR3 DNA is TGTGCCAGCAGTGATTTTGAGCTCTCCTTC.

This clonotype was seen at least ten times. The chain carries TRBV29-1 and TRBJ1-4; a possible D gene is TRBD1 (6 bases). CDR3 length: 11 residues. CDR1 is SQVTM and CDR2 is ANQGSEA in the germline V gene. V was pared by 8 bases and J by 8 bases, with 12 bases between. DNA of the CDR3: TGCAGCCCACGAGGGGGGGAAAAACTGTTTTTT. Its translation: CSPRGGEKLFF.

Of note for this clonotype: A much larger clone is a single base away; this may be a read error. V is TRBV27 and J is TRBJ1-1, with a weak D call TRBD1 (6 bases). The V end lost 0 bases, the J end lost 3 bases, and 11 bases lay between the germline ends. This CDR3 region has 15 residues. CDR1 and CDR2 (germline): MNHEY, SMNVEV (reference sequence). CDR3 loop: CASSLSGGPYTEAFF. CDR3 DNA sequence: TGTGCCAGCAGTTTATCGGGGGGGCCATACACTGAAGCTTTCTTT.

On this clonotype: A clone one base away is much larger, so this may be a read error. The chain combines TRBV6-1 with TRBJ1-5; 7 bases map to TRBD1. The CDR3 loop spans 16 amino acids. Germline assignment: CDR1 MNHNS and CDR2 SASEGT. DNA of the CDR3: TGTGCCTGCAGTGAATATCGGGACAGCCACAATCAGCCCCAGCATTTT. Amino acid sequence: CACSEYRDSHNQPQHF.

This clonotype was picked up a small number of times. A read error may account for a junction end that differs from germline. J is TRBJ1-2 and V is TRBV5-3; a possible D gene is TRBD1 (5 bases). TRBV5-3 is labeled an ORF, and its function is uncertain. This CDR3 is built from 13 residues. The CDR3 DNA reads as TGTGCCAGCAGCTGGGGACCCCAAAGAGGCTACACCTTC. It is translated as CASSWGPQRGYTF.

There are many counts of this clonotype. The chain joins TRBV29-1 to TRBJ2-7; D unclear. The germline V and J ends were trimmed by 3 bases and 2 bases, with 11 bases remaining between them. This CDR3 contains 13 residues. CDR1 SQVTM and CDR2 ANQGSEA come from the germline V gene. The CDR3 reads CSVETAATYEQYF. Written as DNA, the CDR3 is TGCAGCGTTGAGACGGCCGCTACCTACGAGCAGTACTTC.

This clonotype was recorded many times. The chain uses TRBV9 and TRBJ2-3; 8 bases match TRBD1. The CDR3 is 16 residues long. After removal of 4 bases from V and 4 bases from J, the junction contained 11 bases not matched to a gene. Germline lookup yields CDR1 SGDLS and CDR2 YYNGEE. CDR3: CASSPIQGQGADTQYF. CDR3 DNA: TGTGCCAGCAGCCCCATTCAAGGACAGGGTGCAGATACGCAGTATTTT.

This chain uses TRBV7-2 with TRBJ1-6, with D possibly TRBD1 on 6 matching bases. Trimming left V 1 base short and J 7 bases short, with 26 bases between. Germline CDR1 and CDR2: SGHTA and FQGNSA. This CDR3 has 20 amino acids. The CDR3 coding sequence is TGTGCCAGCAGCTTAGACCGGATCGGGGGGTTGGACAGCCAAAATTCACCCCTCCACTTT. It yields the protein CASSLDRIGGLDSQNSPLHF.

In its sample, this clonotype was seen many times. The V gene is TRBV12-3 or TRBV12-4, the J gene TRBJ1-5; possibly TRBD1 for D (5 bases). Trimming removed 3 bases at V and 5 bases at J, with 11 bases between. This CDR3 comprises 14 residues. CDR3 sequence: CASSFQGVHQPQHF. The CDR3 nucleotides read TGTGCCAGCAGTTTTCAGGGCGTTCATCAGCCCCAGCATTTT.